This T cell receptor (beta chain) was profiled in a study of long-term antiretroviral therapy in people with HIV. About the study: Earliest sampling preceded the 2015 immediate-ART recommendation by about a decade. Study-wide findings and caveats: Older ART regimens may have been in use when blood was drawn between the mid-2000s and the late 2010s.

Note on this clone: Its antigen is still unknown.

Researchers report immunoSEQ v3.0 was run at survey level. Generated by immunoSEQ multiplex PCR, the TCRdb table keeps only in-frame clones and is missing some. This table has 15,000 to 20,000 clones, 76% appearing once. With 0 bases removed from V and 4 bases from J, the gap between germline ends came to 17 bases. Germline lookup yields CDR1 SGHNT and CDR2 YYREEE (reference sequence). CDR3 length: 17 residues. Material: unsorted PBMCs, obtained 2.5 years before starting antiretroviral therapy. This clonotype was sampled from a woman aged 45-65 years with HIV. This rearrangement joins TRBV5-4 to TRBJ1-3; tentatively, D is TRBD1 (6 bases). The CDR3 loop is CASSLGGAWTDGNTIYF. In DNA form, the CDR3 reads TGTGCCAGCAGCTTGGGGGGGGCTTGGACAGACGGAAACACCATATATTTT.